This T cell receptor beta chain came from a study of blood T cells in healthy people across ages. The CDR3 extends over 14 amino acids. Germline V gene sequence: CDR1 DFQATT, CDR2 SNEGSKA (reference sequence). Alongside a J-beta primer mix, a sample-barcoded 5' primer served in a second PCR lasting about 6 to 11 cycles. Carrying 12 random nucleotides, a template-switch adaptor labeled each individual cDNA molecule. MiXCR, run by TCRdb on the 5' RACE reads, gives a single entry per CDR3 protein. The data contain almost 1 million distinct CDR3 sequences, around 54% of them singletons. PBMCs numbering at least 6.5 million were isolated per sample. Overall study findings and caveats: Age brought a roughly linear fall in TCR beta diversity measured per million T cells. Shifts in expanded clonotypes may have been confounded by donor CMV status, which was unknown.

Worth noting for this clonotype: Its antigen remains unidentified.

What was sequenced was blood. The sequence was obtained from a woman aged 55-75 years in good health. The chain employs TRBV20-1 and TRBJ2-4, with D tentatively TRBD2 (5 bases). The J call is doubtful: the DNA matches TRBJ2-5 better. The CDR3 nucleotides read TGCAGTGCTAGAGACGGGAAGGGCCAAGAGACCCAGTACTTC. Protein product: CSARDGKGQETQYF.